This T cell receptor (beta chain) is drawn from a study of early T cells in non-severe SARS-CoV-2 infection. Study-wide findings and caveats: The matching step, a VDJdb search, favored anti-spike CD8 responses and missed private and CD4 specificities.

This CDR3 is 15 amino acids long. CDR1 and CDR2 from the germline V gene are SGHDN and FVKESK. V lost 3 bases and J lost 3, with 12 bases in between. As regards this clonotype: Its antigen is still unknown.

TCRdb processed the 5' RACE reads anew with MiXCR; each CDR3 protein has one entry. The data show about 61,000 distinct CDR3 sequences, around 9.9% seen once. The sample consisted of whole blood. The source is an adult who was a healthcare worker with PCR-confirmed SARS-CoV-2 infection or an uninfected control (not recorded which). The rearrangement joins TRBV14 to TRBJ2-4; D ambiguous. CDR3 protein: CASSHNGVVKNIQYF. CDR3 coding DNA: TGTGCCAGCAGCCATAATGGGGTTGTCAAAAACATTCAGTACTTC.